A selection of T cell receptor beta chains follows, all from one sample in a study of CD8 T cells in Susac syndrome. TCRdb reanalysed the immunoSEQ multiplex PCR reads using MiXCR and keeps one entry per CDR3 protein. This table holds 160,000 or so distinct CDR3 sequences, approximately 92% found once. Material: CD4+ T cells from PBMCs. The receptors derive from a human donor in good health. Both conserved end residues are part of each CDR3. The D gene is left open where the match is weak. Rows may omit the clone size; those that give it use once, few, many or a size class.

j_call clone_size v_call d_call cdr3_nt cdr3_aa
TRBJ2-2 NA TRBV4-2 TRBD2 TGTGCCAGCAGCTTCCCGACTAGCGGGGGGCAAAACACCGGGGAGCTGTTTTTT CASSFPTSGGQNTGELFF
TRBJ1-2 NA TRBV5-4 NA TGTGCCAGCAGCATTGACGGTTATGGCTACACCTTC CASSIDGYGYTF
TRBJ2-7 NA TRBV30 TRBD1 TGTGCCTGGAGTGTACCCGGGACAGGGAAAAGGAACGAGCAGTACTTC CAWSVPGTGKRNEQYF
TRBJ1-5 NA TRBV2 NA TGTGCCAGCAGTCTCTCGCCTGGTGAGGCCCAGCATTTT CASSLSPGEAQHF
TRBJ1-6 NA TRBV15 TRBD1 TGTGCCACCAGCAGGACAGGGGGTAATTCACCCCTCCACTTT CATSRTGGNSPLHF
TRBJ2-2 NA TRBV7-2 TRBD1 TGTGCCAGCAGCTTGGGACAGGCGACCGGGGAGCTGCTTTTT CASSLGQATGELLF
TRBJ1-1 NA TRBV5-4 NA TGTGCCAGCAGCCAGGGGACCCCAAAGGGCACTGAAGCTTTCTTT CASSQGTPKGTEAFF
TRBJ1-6 NA TRBV5-1 NA TGCGCCAGCAGCTTCCGGGACGGTCAAAATTCACCCCTCCACTTT CASSFRDGQNSPLHF
TRBJ2-2 NA TRBV3-1 TRBD1 TGTGCCAGCAGCCAAGAAGGATACGGCGGGACAGGGGCCCCCGGGGAGCTGTTTTTT CASSQEGYGGTGAPGELFF
TRBJ1-5 NA TRBV4-1 NA TGCGCCAGCAGCCAAGACAGGGCGTATAGCAATCAGCCCCAGCATTTT CASSQDRAYSNQPQHF
TRBJ2-5 few TRBV7-2 NA TGTGCCAGCAGCTTAAGGGGAGCAGAGACCCAGTACTTC CASSLRGAETQYF
TRBJ2-5 NA TRBV5-6 NA TGTGCCAGCAGCCTGATTACCATCGGGCAGACCCAGTACTTC CASSLITIGQTQYF
TRBJ2-7 few TRBV18 TRBD1 TGTGCCAGCTCACCAGGACAGGCCCCCTCCTACGAGCAGTACTTC CASSPGQAPSYEQYF
TRBJ1-6 NA TRBV6-4 NA TGTGCCAGCAGTGAGGGGGGAGTCAATTCACCCCTCCACTTT CASSEGGVNSPLHF
TRBJ1-3 NA TRBV20-1 NA TGCAGTGCTAGAGATCGGGAGGGGACTGAAAACACCATATATTTT CSARDREGTENTIYF
TRBJ1-2 NA TRBV3-1 NA TGTGCCAGCAGCCAATCCCCGGCCCATGGCTACACCTTC CASSQSPAHGYTF
TRBJ2-1 NA TRBV20-1 NA TGCAGTGCTAGGAGATCCGGGACGGTGATGTTCAATGAGCAGTTCTTC CSARRSGTVMFNEQFF
TRBJ2-6 NA TRBV5-1 NA TGCGCCAGCAGCTTGGCCACCGCGGCTGGGGCCAACGTCCTGACTTTC CASSLATAAGANVLTF
TRBJ2-2 NA TRBV5-6 NA TGTGCCAGCAGGGCGGGGATTAACACCGGGGAGCTGTTTTTT CASRAGINTGELFF
TRBJ2-4 NA TRBV11-2 NA TGTGCCAGCAGCTACGGCGGAATAAACATTCAGTACTTC CASSYGGINIQYF
TRBJ1-2 NA TRBV7-3 NA TGTGCCAGCAGCTTCGGTATTTCTGGCTACACCTTC CASSFGISGYTF
TRBJ2-1 NA TRBV12-3/TRBV12-4 NA TGTGCCAGCAGTTTTTCGGTGCAGCAGTTCTTC CASSFSVQQFF
TRBJ2-1 NA TRBV30 TRBD2 TGTGCCCGGGGGAGGGCCTACAATGAGCAGTTCTTC CARGRAYNEQFF
TRBJ2-5 once TRBV5-4 NA TGTGCCAGCAGCGGACAGCCCCCAAGAGAGGCCCAGTACTTC CASSGQPPREAQYF
TRBJ1-3 NA TRBV28 NA TGTGCCAGCAGTCCATTAAGCTCTGGAAACACCATATATTTT CASSPLSSGNTIYF
TRBJ2-3 NA TRBV5-1 TRBD1 TGCGCCAGCAGAGAACAGACAGGGGAGACTGATACGCAGTATTTT CASREQTGETDTQYF
TRBJ2-3 NA TRBV10-3 NA TGTGCCATCAGTGACCCCGGACCGGGGAGGGATACGCAGTATTTT CAISDPGPGRDTQYF
TRBJ2-7 NA TRBV21-1 NA TGTGCCAGCAGCAGGGACGGATACTACGAGCAGTACTTC CASSRDGYYEQYF
TRBJ1-1 NA TRBV2 NA TGTGCCAGCAGTGCCGACCTAAACACTGAAGCTTTCTTT CASSADLNTEAFF
TRBJ2-5 NA TRBV3-1 NA TGTGCCAGCTACAGTGGGGAGACCCAGTACTTC CASYSGETQYF
TRBJ2-5 NA TRBV9 TRBD1 TGTGCCAGCAGCGTAGTGCCCGGGACAGGGGAGACCCAGTACTTC CASSVVPGTGETQYF
TRBJ2-7 NA TRBV29-1 TRBD1 TGCAGCGTAATAATCGGGACAGGGAACGAGCAGTACTTC CSVIIGTGNEQYF
TRBJ2-1 NA TRBV3-1 TRBD2 TGTGCCAGCAGCCAAACACTAGCGGGGCTAACCAATGAGCAGTTCTTC CASSQTLAGLTNEQFF
TRBJ1-1 NA TRBV20-1 NA TGCAGTGCTAGACAACCCTTGGTGGACACTGAAGCTTTCTTT CSARQPLVDTEAFF
TRBJ2-5 few TRBV25-1 TRBD2 TGTGCCAGCAGTGAATCCCTAGCGGGCGAGACCCAGTACTTC CASSESLAGETQYF
TRBJ2-6 few TRBV7-9 TRBD1 TGTGCCAGCAGCTTCGGGGGGGACAGGGGCTCTGGGGCCAACGTCCTGACTTTC CASSFGGDRGSGANVLTF
TRBJ2-3 NA TRBV20-1 NA TGCAGTGCTAGAGATTGGACCCTTGGCACAGATACGCAGTATTTT CSARDWTLGTDTQYF
TRBJ2-1 NA TRBV7-3 TRBD2 TGTGCCAGCAGCCGTAGCGGGGGGAGCTCCTACAATGAGCAGTTCTTC CASSRSGGSSYNEQFF
TRBJ1-2 NA TRBV7-2 TRBD1 TGTGCCAGCAGCTTTACAGGGGCCTACACCTTC CASSFTGAYTF
TRBJ2-3 NA TRBV4-1 NA TGCGCCAGCAGCCAGAAGTCGGGGGATTTCACAGATACGCAGTATTTT CASSQKSGDFTDTQYF
TRBJ2-3 NA TRBV6-2/TRBV6-3 NA TGTGCCAGCAGTTGGGTGGGGACAGATACGCAGTATTTT CASSWVGTDTQYF